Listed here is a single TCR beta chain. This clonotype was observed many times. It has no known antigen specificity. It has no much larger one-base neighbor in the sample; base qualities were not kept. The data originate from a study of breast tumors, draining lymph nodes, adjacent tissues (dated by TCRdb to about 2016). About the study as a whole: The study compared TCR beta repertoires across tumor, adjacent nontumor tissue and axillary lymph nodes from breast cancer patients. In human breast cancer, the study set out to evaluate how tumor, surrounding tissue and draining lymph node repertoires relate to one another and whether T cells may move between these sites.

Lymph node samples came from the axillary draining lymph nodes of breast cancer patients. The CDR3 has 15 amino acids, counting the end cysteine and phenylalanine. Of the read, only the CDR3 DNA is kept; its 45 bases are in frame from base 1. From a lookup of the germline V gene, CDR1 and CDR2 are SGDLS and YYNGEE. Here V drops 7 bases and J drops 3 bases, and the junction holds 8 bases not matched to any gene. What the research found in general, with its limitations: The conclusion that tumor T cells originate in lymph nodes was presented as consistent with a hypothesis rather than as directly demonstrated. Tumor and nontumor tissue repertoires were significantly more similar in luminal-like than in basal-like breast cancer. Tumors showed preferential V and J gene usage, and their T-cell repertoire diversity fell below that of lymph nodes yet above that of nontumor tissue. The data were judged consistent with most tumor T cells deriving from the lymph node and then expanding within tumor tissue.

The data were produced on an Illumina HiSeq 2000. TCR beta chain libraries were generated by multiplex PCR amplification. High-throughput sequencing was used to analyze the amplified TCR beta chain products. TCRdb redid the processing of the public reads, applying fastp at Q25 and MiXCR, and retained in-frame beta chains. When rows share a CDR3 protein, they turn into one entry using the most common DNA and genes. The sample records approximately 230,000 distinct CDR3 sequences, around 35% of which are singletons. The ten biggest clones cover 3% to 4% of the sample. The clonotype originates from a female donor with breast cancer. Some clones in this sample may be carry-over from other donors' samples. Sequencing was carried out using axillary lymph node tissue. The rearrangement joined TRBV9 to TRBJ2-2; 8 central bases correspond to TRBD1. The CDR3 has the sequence CASAGGQGDTGELFF. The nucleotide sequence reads TGTGCCAGCGCAGGAGGACAGGGAGACACCGGGGAGCTGTTTTTT. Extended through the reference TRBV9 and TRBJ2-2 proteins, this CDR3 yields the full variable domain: DSGVTQTPKHLITATGQRVTLRCSPRSGDLSVYWYQQSLDQGLQFLIQYYNGEERAKGNILERFSAQQFPDLHSELNLSSLELGDSALYFCASAGGQGDTGELFFGEGSRLTVL.